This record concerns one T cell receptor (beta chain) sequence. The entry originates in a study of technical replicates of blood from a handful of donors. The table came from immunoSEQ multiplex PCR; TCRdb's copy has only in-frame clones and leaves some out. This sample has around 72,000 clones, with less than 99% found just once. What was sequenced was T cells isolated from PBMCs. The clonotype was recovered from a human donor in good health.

CDR3 loop: CASSYAPGGNGYTF. In nucleotides, the CDR3 is TGTGCCAGCAGTTACGCCCCGGGAGGAAATGGCTACACCTTC. V is TRBV6-5 and J is TRBJ1-2; no clear D. Per the germline V gene, CDR1 is MNHEY and CDR2 is SVGAGI. With 2 bases removed from V and 6 bases from J, the gap between germline ends came to 13 bases. CDR3 length: 14 amino acids.